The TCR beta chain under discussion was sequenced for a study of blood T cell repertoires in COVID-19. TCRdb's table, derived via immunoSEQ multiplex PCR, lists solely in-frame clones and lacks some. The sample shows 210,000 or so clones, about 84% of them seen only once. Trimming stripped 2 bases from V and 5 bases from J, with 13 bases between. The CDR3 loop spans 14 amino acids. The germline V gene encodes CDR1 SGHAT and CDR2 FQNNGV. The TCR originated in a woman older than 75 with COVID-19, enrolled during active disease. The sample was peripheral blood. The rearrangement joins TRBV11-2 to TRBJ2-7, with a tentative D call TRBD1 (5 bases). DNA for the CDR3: TGTGCCAGCAGCTTATTGACAGCCCTAGACGAGCAGTACTTC. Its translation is CASSLLTALDEQYF.